This T cell receptor beta chain was profiled in a study of T-cell reconstitution after alpha-beta-depleted transplantation in children. Germline V gene lookup returns CDR1 SGHRS and CDR2 YFSETQ. V was pared by 0 bases and J by 5 bases, with 7 bases between. The CDR3 runs 13 residues. Using unique molecular identifiers, the investigators prepared the TCRbeta library. A single record per CDR3 protein comes from TCRdb applying MiXCR to the PCR reads. This table holds over 200,000 distinct CDR3 sequences, under 13% found once. This clonotype showed up many times. This chain joins TRBV5-1 and TRBJ2-3; D gene uncertain. This sample comprised PBMCs, obtained before TCRalphabeta/CD19-depleted stem cell transplant. The TCR comes from a child younger than two with acute myeloid leukemia, due to receive a stem cell transplant. CDR3 in amino acids: CASSLAIIDTQYF. The CDR3 nucleotides read TGCGCCAGCAGCTTGGCGATCATAGATACGCAGTATTTT.